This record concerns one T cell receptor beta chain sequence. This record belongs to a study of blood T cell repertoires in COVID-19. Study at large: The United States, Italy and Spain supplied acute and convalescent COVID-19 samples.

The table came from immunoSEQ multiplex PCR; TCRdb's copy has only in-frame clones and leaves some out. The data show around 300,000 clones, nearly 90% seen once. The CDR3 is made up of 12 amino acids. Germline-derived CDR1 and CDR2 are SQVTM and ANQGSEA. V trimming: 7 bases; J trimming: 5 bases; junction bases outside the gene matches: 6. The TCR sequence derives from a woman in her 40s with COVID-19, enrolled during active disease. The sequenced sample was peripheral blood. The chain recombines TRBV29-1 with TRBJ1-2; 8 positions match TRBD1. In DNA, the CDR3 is TGCAGCGACGACAGGGGACGGTATGGCTACACCTTC. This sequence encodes CSDDRGRYGYTF.